This T cell receptor (beta chain) was recovered during a study of cytomegalovirus exposure and HLA in healthy donors. About this clone: As yet, its antigen is unknown.

60 Vbeta and 13 Jbeta primers were used in PCR. The protocol was immunoSEQ multiplex PCR, while the TCRdb copy is restricted to in-frame clones and leaves out a portion. The sample lists around 140,000 clones; over 65% were seen once. Points from the study as a whole: Fewer N-insertions (relative to the 666-donor mean) were reportedly seen in an Asian-associated ancestry cluster in a later analysis. Among the sequence variants, a highly shared cluster was likely an artifact of sequencing. Being indistinguishable, some V segments were excluded, TRBV6-2 and TRBV6-3 among them.

The CDR3 has 15 residues. CDR1 SGHVS and CDR2 FNYEAQ come from the germline V gene. Germline trimming cut 5 bases from V and 7 bases from J; bases unmatched to any gene: 14. Material: PBMCs. This TCR was sampled from a man aged 35 to 55 in good health and CMV-seronegative. V and J are TRBV7-6 and TRBJ2-7; 7 positions agree with TRBD2. The CDR3 DNA reads TGTGCCAGCAGCCACAGGCGGGAGTTTTTGGGTGAGCAGTACTTC. As protein: CASSHRREFLGEQYF.